Listed here are 18 T cell receptor beta chains from one sample, sequenced in a study of OX40 agonist ivuxolimab in advanced cancers. The protocol used for the library was the immunoSEQ multiplex PCR assay. TCRdb holds this immuneACCESS table with in-frame rearrangements only. Some clones are missing; in checked studies, unresolved V genes explain under half, and the rest has no known cause. Within this sample are about 120,000 clones, with around 87% of them counted one time only. About 0.55% of the sample belongs to the ten largest clones. Sequencing was performed on CD4+ or CD8+ T cells sorted from blood, taken in a trial of the OX40 agonist ivuxolimab. Source of these receptors: an adult with an advanced solid tumor such as melanoma, head and neck, liver or kidney cancer.

This chain connects TRBV6-5 to TRBJ2-1, with 9 positions matching TRBD2. V trimming: 6 bases; J trimming: 7 bases; junction bases outside the gene matches: 10. The germline gives CDR1 MNHEY, CDR2 SVGAGI. The CDR3 sequence is 15 residues long. This chain's CDR3 is CASRTGTSSRNEQFF. CDR3 nucleotide sequence: TGTGCCAGCAGAACCGGGACTAGCTCACGGAATGAGCAGTTCTTC.

The V and J genes are TRBV29-1 and TRBJ1-4; possibly TRBD1 for D (5 bases). CDR3 size: 13 residues. The germline CDR1 and CDR2 sequences are SQVTM and ANQGSEA. The germline V and J ends were trimmed by 3 bases and 4 bases, with 9 bases remaining between them. The DNA of the CDR3 is TGCAGCGTTGAGGCAGGGATTAATGAAAAACTGTTTTTT. Translation: CSVEAGINEKLFF. Complete variable domain (other parts from reference TRBV29-1 and TRBJ1-4): SAVISQKPSRDICQRGTSLTIQCQVDSQVTMMFWYRQQPGQSLTLIATANQGSEATYESGFVIDKFPISRPNLTFSTLTVSNMSPEDSSIYLCSVEAGINEKLFFGSGTQLSVL.

The V gene is TRBV7-7, the J gene TRBJ2-5, with 7 bases matching TRBD1. The germline CDR1 and CDR2 sequences are SSHAT and FNYEAQ (reference sequence). V lost 5 bases, J lost 5 bases, and 8 bases stayed unmatched. The CDR3 loop spans 14 amino acids. CDR3 in DNA: TGTGCCAGCAGCCCCCAGACAGGGCCGGAGACCCAGTACTTC. Its translation: CASSPQTGPETQYF.

The chain is built from TRBV7-2 and TRBJ2-5; 8 bases map to TRBD2. Germline values: CDR1 SGHTA, CDR2 FQGNSA. The trim removed 4 bases at V and 5 bases at J, leaving 6 bases unmatched. This CDR3 has 14 residues. The CDR3 nucleotides read TGTGCCAGCAGCTACACTAGCGGAGAGGAGACCCAGTACTTC. This translates into CASSYTSGEETQYF.

This clone appeared a few times. The CDR3 is CASSLALGHEQYF. DNA of the CDR3: TGTGCCAGCAGCTTAGCCCTCGGCCACGAGCAGTACTTC. The rearrangement links TRBV7-2 to TRBJ2-7; D gene uncertain. Germline CDR1 SGHTA, CDR2 FQGNSA. CDR3 length: 13 residues. V lost 0 bases to trimming and J lost 5 bases, with 8 bases between them.

The V gene is TRBV30, the J gene TRBJ1-1, with TRBD1 matching over 10 bases. Germline V gene sequence: CDR1 GTSNPN, CDR2 SVGIG (reference sequence). The CDR3 is made up of 13 amino acids. V was pared by 6 bases and J by 1 base, with 2 bases of the junction left unmatched. CDR3 sequence (DNA): TGTGCCTGCAGACAGGGGGCGAACACTGAAGCTTTCTTT. Amino acid sequence: CACRQGANTEAFF.

J is TRBJ1-3 and V is TRBV5-1, with 7 bases identical to TRBD1. V shed 4 bases, J shed 0 bases, and the junction held 10 bases outside the gene matches. The CDR3 runs to 17 residues. Looked up from germline, CDR1 is SGHRS and CDR2 is YFSETQ. The CDR3 is CASSPSGTVTSGNTIYF. The CDR3 coding sequence is TGCGCCAGCAGCCCCTCCGGGACAGTAACCTCTGGAAACACCATATATTTT.

The chain is built from TRBV4-2 and TRBJ1-6; D perhaps matches TRBD1 (5 bases). V gave up 0 bases and J gave up 9 bases, with 15 bases separating them. This CDR3 contains 16 residues. In germline, CDR1 is LGHNA, CDR2 YNFKEQ. CDR3 protein: CASSQENRQGASPLHF. The CDR3 DNA is TGTGCCAGCAGCCAAGAAAATAGGCAGGGCGCTTCACCCCTCCACTTT.

The rearrangement uses TRBV13 and TRBJ2-1, with 7 bases that match TRBD2. J lost 4 bases, V lost 4 bases, and 7 bases had no gene match. Germline values: CDR1 PRHDT, CDR2 FYEKMQ (reference sequence). This CDR3 region has 15 residues. CDR3 in amino acids: CASSSLGGIYNEQFF. The CDR3, as DNA: TGTGCCAGCAGCTCCCTGGGGGGGATTTACAATGAGCAGTTCTTC.

The chain is built from TRBV28 and TRBJ2-1, with D unclear. Trimming stripped 2 bases from V and 10 bases from J, with 3 bases between. Germline CDR1 and CDR2: MDHEN and SYDVKM. There are 10 residues in the CDR3. The CDR3 spells CASSLEEQFF. The DNA for the CDR3 is TGTGCCAGCAGTTTAGAGGAGCAGTTCTTC.

The chain carries TRBV30 and TRBJ1-2; TRBD1 aligns across 7 bases. V gave up 1 base and J gave up 4 bases; unmatched junction bases: 12. The CDR3 covers 16 residues. Germline CDR1 and CDR2: GTSNPN and SVGIG (reference sequence). The CDR3: CAWSDLTTGRGYGYTF. The CDR3 nucleotides are TGTGCCTGGAGTGACCTCACGACAGGGAGGGGCTATGGCTACACCTTC.

This rearrangement joins TRBV27 to TRBJ2-1; 10 nucleotides agree with TRBD1. Germline CDR1 MNHEY, CDR2 SMNVEV (reference sequence). V was pared by 1 base and J by 6 bases, with 6 bases of the junction left unmatched. The CDR3 length is 16 residues. CDR3 nucleotide sequence: TGTGCCAGCAGTTTATTAACGGGGACAGGGGTCAATGAGCAGTTCTTC. As protein: CASSLLTGTGVNEQFF.

The chain couples TRBV5-4 to TRBJ2-3; D not resolved. Germline V gives CDR1 SGHNT, CDR2 YYREEE (reference sequence). The CDR3 loop spans 16 amino acids. V shed 4 bases and J shed 0 bases, with 15 bases lying between them. CDR3: CASSPPGARSTDTQYF. CDR3 nucleotides: TGTGCCAGCAGCCCCCCCGGAGCACGGAGCACAGATACGCAGTATTTT. Based on the CDR3 plus reference TRBV5-4 and TRBJ2-3, the full variable domain is ETGVTQSPTHLIKTRGQQVTLRCSSQSGHNTVSWYQQALGQGPQFIFQYYREEENGRGNFPPRFSGLQFPNYSSELNVNALELDDSALYLCASSPPGARSTDTQYFGPGTRLTVL.

For the CDR3, the DNA is TGTGCCAGCAGCCAGGGCCCCGGAAACACCATATATTTT. Translation gives CASSQGPGNTIYF. V gene TRBV7-2 combines with J gene TRBJ1-3; tentative D call: TRBD1 (5 bases). The germline gives CDR1 SGHTA, CDR2 FQGNSA. V was shortened by 5 bases and J by 4 bases, with 9 bases between the two germline ends. The CDR3 has 13 amino acids.

The rearrangement joins TRBV7-3 to TRBJ1-4; D ambiguous. CDR1 SGHTA and CDR2 FQGTGA come from the germline V gene. The CDR3 length is 15 residues. With 5 bases removed from V and 7 bases from J, the gap between germline ends came to 17 bases. The CDR3: CASSPGGLIGEKLFF. In nucleotides, the CDR3 is TGTGCCAGCAGCCCCGGCGGACTGATAGGTGAAAAACTGTTTTTT.

This clone was observed a few times. The chain carries TRBV30 and TRBJ1-6, with D tentatively TRBD1 (6 bases). The V end lost 4 bases, the J end lost 7 bases, and 11 bases lay between the germline ends. This CDR3 is 13 amino acids long. CDR1 and CDR2 (germline): GTSNPN, SVGIG (reference sequence). CDR3 bases: TGTGCCTGGACCGGGACACGGAATTCACCCCTCCACTTT. Amino acids: CAWTGTRNSPLHF.

V and J are TRBV18 and TRBJ1-1; TRBD1 agrees at 9 bases. The CDR3 is 15 residues long. The germline CDR1 and CDR2 sequences are KGHSH and LQKENI. V trimming: 2 bases; J trimming: 6 bases; junction bases outside the gene matches: 7. The CDR3 protein is CASSPKDRGIAEAFF. For the CDR3, the DNA is TGTGCCAGCTCACCAAAAGACAGGGGGATCGCTGAAGCTTTCTTT.

V and J are TRBV4-1 and TRBJ1-4, with TRBD1 as a possible D gene (6 bases). The germline CDR1 and CDR2 sequences are MGHRA and YSYEKL. V shed 5 bases and J shed 8 bases, with 15 bases lying between them. The CDR3 sequence is 14 residues long. The DNA for the CDR3 is TGCGCCAGCAGCACAACCGGGACAAACGAAAAACTGTTTTTT. Its translation: CASSTTGTNEKLFF.